These T cell receptor beta chains were read from a single sample in a study of glioma-infiltrating T cells. TCRdb called the multiplex PCR reads again in MiXCR, with one record for every CDR3 protein. The sample records about 94,000 distinct CDR3 sequences, around a quarter being singletons. Sequencing used glioma tissue, nonneoplastic brain tissue, or PBMCs (not recorded which). The source is a human donor with low-grade glioma or glioblastoma, undergoing nonglioma brain surgery, or in good health (not recorded which). Each CDR3 is given with its conserved first and last residue. D genes are given only for firm matches. Size is omitted from some rows. Given values are once, few, many or a class for expanded clones.

many,TRBJ2-3,TRBV6-1,NA,CASRLGGSTDTQYF,TGTGCCAGCAGGCTGGGAGGCTCCACAGATACGCAGTATTTT
many,TRBJ2-7,TRBV6-1,NA,CATVRDTDYEQYF,TGTGCCACAGTCCGGGACACGGACTACGAGCAGTACTTC
many,TRBJ1-1,TRBV20-1,NA,CSASVTVNTEAFF,TGCAGTGCTAGCGTTACAGTGAACACTGAAGCTTTCTTT
many,TRBJ1-3,TRBV3-1,TRBD1,CASSQMTGRGNTIYF,TGTGCCAGCAGCCAGATGACAGGGCGTGGAAACACCATATATTTT
many,TRBJ1-5,TRBV19,TRBD1,CASSLQGAVQPQHF,TGTGCCAGTAGCCTACAGGGGGCGGTTCAGCCCCAGCATTTT
NA,TRBJ1-3,TRBV9,NA,CASSGEAGAPHTIYF,TGTGCCAGCAGCGGCGAAGCGGGGGCTCCTCACACCATATATTTT
many,TRBJ2-5,TRBV7-2,NA,CASSRGARETQYF,TGTGCCAGCAGCCGGGGGGCCCGGGAGACCCAGTACTTC
many,TRBJ1-1,TRBV5-4,NA,CASSVDSYTEAFF,TGTGCCAGCAGCGTAGACAGTTACACTGAAGCTTTCTTT
many,TRBJ1-5,TRBV20-1,NA,CSAQERSQHF,TGCAGTGCTCAAGAGCGGTCCCAGCATTTT
many,TRBJ2-7,TRBV19,NA,CASSPPDLSGGRNEQYF,TGTGCCAGTAGTCCCCCTGACCTAAGCGGAGGAAGGAACGAGCAGTACTTC
many,TRBJ1-2,TRBV6-6,NA,CASSYSTVGFNYGYTF,TGTGCCAGCAGTTACTCGACGGTGGGTTTCAACTATGGCTACACCTTC
NA,TRBJ2-7,TRBV3-1,NA,CASSQYSTGSGYEQYF,TGTGCCAGCAGCCAATATTCAACAGGTTCGGGATACGAGCAGTACTTC
NA,TRBJ2-3,TRBV12-3/TRBV12-4,NA,CASSPDRTPTDTQYF,TGTGCCAGCAGCCCTGACAGGACACCCACAGATACGCAGTATTTT
NA,TRBJ2-1,TRBV2,NA,CAGKTGLAGEQFF,TGTGCCGGCAAGACGGGGCTAGCTGGTGAGCAGTTCTTC
many,TRBJ1-1,TRBV11-2,TRBD1,CASSPGTGRRNTEAFF,TGTGCCAGCAGCCCGGGGACAGGAAGGAGGAACACTGAAGCTTTCTTT
many,TRBJ1-3,TRBV20-1,NA,CSAKPLTGTATFGNTIYF,TGCAGTGCTAAACCTTTAACCGGGACCGCGACCTTTGGAAACACCATATATTTT
many,TRBJ2-5,TRBV2,NA,CASSSETQYF,TGTGCCAGCTCGTCCGAGACCCAGTACTTC
NA,TRBJ2-1,TRBV20-1,NA,CSARAGGVYNGQFF,TGCAGTGCTCGTGCAGGCGGAGTCTACAATGGGCAGTTCTTC
many,TRBJ2-3,TRBV27,NA,CASSLPGGDTQYF,TGTGCCAGCAGTTTGCCTGGGGGCGATACGCAGTATTTT
NA,TRBJ2-5,TRBV5-5,TRBD1,CASSARTGVGETKYF,TGTGCCAGCAGCGCTAGGACAGGGGTCGGTGAGACCAAGTACTTC
many,TRBJ1-2,TRBV14,NA,CASSRGNYGYTF,TGTGCCAGCAGCCGGGGGAACTATGGCTACACCTTC
NA,TRBJ2-2,TRBV2,NA,CASSDGQGGTGELFF,TGTGCCAGCAGTGACGGACAGGGAGGGACCGGGGAGCTGTTTTTT
many,TRBJ1-2,TRBV6-2/TRBV6-3,NA,CASTPRGIGYTF,TGTGCCAGCACCCCCCGAGGAATTGGCTACACCTTC
many,TRBJ2-1,TRBV20-1,TRBD1,CSARDRDRGPYNEQFF,TGCAGTGCTAGAGACCGGGACAGGGGACCGTACAATGAGCAGTTCTTC
many,TRBJ2-7,TRBV4-1,TRBD1,CASSPNPQGVYEQYF,TGCGCCAGCAGCCCCAATCCACAGGGGGTCTACGAGCAGTACTTC
NA,TRBJ2-3,TRBV7-9,TRBD2,CATPAGLAIDTQYF,TGTGCCACCCCAGCGGGACTAGCAATAGATACGCAGTATTTT
many,TRBJ2-7,TRBV4-2,TRBD1,CASSHWGGTGGYEQYF,TGTGCCAGCAGCCACTGGGGGGGGACAGGGGGCTACGAGCAGTACTTC
many,TRBJ2-3,TRBV10-1,TRBD1,CASSESRTGGDTQYF,TGCGCCAGCAGTGAGTCAAGGACAGGGGGAGATACGCAGTATTTT
many,TRBJ1-1,TRBV6-6,NA,CASSYLAANTEAFF,TGTGCCAGCAGTTACTTAGCAGCGAACACTGAAGCTTTCTTT
few,TRBJ2-7,TRBV7-9,NA,CASQARLEQYF,TGTGCCAGCCAGGCGCGACTGGAGCAGTACTTC
many,TRBJ1-5,TRBV20-1,TRBD1,CSARMSGGDQPQHF,TGCAGTGCTAGGATGTCAGGGGGTGATCAGCCCCAGCATTTT
NA,TRBJ1-5,TRBV2,NA,CVSSETLSNQPQHF,TGTGTCAGCAGCGAGACCTTAAGCAACCAGCCCCAGCATTTT
many,TRBJ1-3,TRBV7-2,NA,CASSLYLETGNTIYF,TGTGCCAGCAGCTTATATCTCGAAACCGGAAACACCATATATTTT
medium-sized,TRBJ1-1,TRBV27,NA,CASTDSMNTEAFF,TGTGCCAGCACCGACAGCATGAACACTGAAGCTTTCTTT
medium-sized,TRBJ1-2,TRBV20-1,NA,CSARDGSYGYTF,TGCAGTGCTAGAGACGGATCCTATGGCTACACCTTC
NA,TRBJ2-5,TRBV9,NA,CASSVAWKTEETQYF,TGTGCCAGCAGCGTAGCTTGGAAGACGGAAGAGACCCAGTACTTC
NA,TRBJ2-7,TRBV28,NA,CARSLGSSSYKQYF,TGTGCCAGAAGTTTAGGCTCGAGCTCCTACAAGCAGTACTTC
NA,TRBJ2-1,TRBV19,NA,CATAGLPSYNEQFF,TGTGCCACCGCGGGGCTCCCCTCCTACAATGAGCAGTTCTTC
NA,TRBJ2-3,TRBV20-1,TRBD1,CSARPGGSTDTKYF,TGCAGTGCTAGACCAGGGGGTAGTACGGATACGAAGTATTTT
NA,TRBJ2-3,TRBV7-9,TRBD2,CASSPSRSRGADTQYF,TGTGCCAGCAGCCCCTCGAGGAGTCGGGGGGCAGATACGCAGTATTTT
many,TRBJ1-2,TRBV10-1,NA,CASSPDRSYGYTF,TGCGCCAGCAGCCCCGACAGATCCTATGGCTACACCTTC
many,TRBJ2-7,TRBV7-8,NA,CASSSGRGYEQYF,TGTGCCAGCAGCTCGGGACGCGGCTACGAGCAGTACTTC
NA,TRBJ2-5,TRBV7-2,TRBD2,CDSSLGHSGGAWGTQYF,TGTGACAGCAGCTTAGGGCATAGCGGGGGGGCCTGGGGGACCCAGTACTTC
few,TRBJ1-2,TRBV11-2,NA,CASSLDQSANYGYTF,TGTGCCAGCAGCTTGGACCAGAGCGCCAACTATGGCTACACCTTC
many,TRBJ1-1,TRBV20-1,NA,CSARGDNLNTEAFF,TGCAGTGCTAGAGGGGACAATTTGAACACTGAAGCTTTCTTT